This note documents a single T cell receptor (beta chain) sequence. This CDR3 contains 14 residues. V lost 4 bases, J lost 1 base, and 10 bases lay in between. From germline, CDR1 is SNHLY and CDR2 FYNNEI. Sequencing used immunoSEQ multiplex PCR; TCRdb keeps in-frame clones, though not all of them. Here the sample spans tens of thousands of clones, around 93% being singletons. This record comes from a study of technical replicates of blood from several donors. The chain employs TRBV2 and TRBJ1-1, with D perhaps matching TRBD1 (6 bases). The sequence was obtained from a human donor in good health. Input material: T cells isolated from PBMCs. The CDR3 sequence: CASSGDRRNTEAFF. CDR3 nucleotide sequence: TGTGCCAGCAGTGGAGACAGGAGGAACACTGAAGCTTTCTTT.